The rows below give T cell receptor beta chains drawn from one sample of a study of cytomegalovirus exposure and HLA in healthy donors. Sequencing was performed with immunoSEQ multiplex PCR; in TCRdb, only in-frame clones are kept and a portion is missing. This table holds approximately 150,000 clones, about 89% found once. Sequenced: PBMCs. Source of these receptors: a woman aged 18-29 years in good health and CMV-seropositive. The CDR3 runs from the conserved cysteine through the conserved F or W. A D gene is named only where the DNA matches it firmly. Only part of the rows carry a size: once, few, many, or a class if the clone is expanded.

J gene: TRBJ2-7
clone size: .
V gene: TRBV18
D gene: TRBD2
CDR3 protein: CASSPGLAVYEQYF
CDR3 DNA: TGTGCCAGCTCGCCGGGACTAGCGGTCTACGAGCAGTACTTC

J gene: TRBJ1-4
clone size: .
V gene: TRBV4-1
D gene: TRBD1
CDR3 protein: CASSQGTGNNEKLFF
CDR3 DNA: TGCGCCAGCAGCCAAGGGACAGGGAATAATGAAAAACTGTTTTTT

J gene: TRBJ2-3
clone size: .
V gene: TRBV5-1
D gene: .
CDR3 protein: CASSPRGLTGTDTQYF
CDR3 DNA: TGCGCCAGCAGCCCCCGGGGTCTAACTGGCACAGATACGCAGTATTTT

J gene: TRBJ2-3
clone size: few
V gene: TRBV18
D gene: TRBD1
CDR3 protein: CASSPLTGATSTDTQYF
CDR3 DNA: TGTGCCAGCTCACCACTGACAGGGGCCACTAGCACAGATACGCAGTATTTT

J gene: TRBJ2-1
clone size: .
V gene: TRBV13
D gene: TRBD2
CDR3 protein: CASSFSGRAVSEQFF
CDR3 DNA: TGTGCCAGCAGCTTTAGCGGGAGGGCCGTAAGTGAGCAGTTCTTC

J gene: TRBJ2-3
clone size: .
V gene: TRBV15
D gene: .
CDR3 protein: CATSRVRRDTDTQYF
CDR3 DNA: TGTGCCACCAGCAGAGTTCGGCGGGACACAGATACGCAGTATTTT

J gene: TRBJ1-4
clone size: once
V gene: TRBV27
D gene: .
CDR3 protein: CASSPGGFGEKLFF
CDR3 DNA: TGTGCCAGCAGTCCCGGGGGGTTCGGTGAAAAACTGTTTTTT

J gene: TRBJ2-2
clone size: .
V gene: TRBV4-2
D gene: TRBD2
CDR3 protein: CASSQEMLAGGVDAGELFF
CDR3 DNA: TGTGCCAGCAGCCAAGAAATGCTAGCGGGAGGCGTAGACGCCGGGGAGCTGTTTTTT

J gene: TRBJ2-7
clone size: .
V gene: TRBV14
D gene: TRBD2
CDR3 protein: CASSQASGSSYEQYF
CDR3 DNA: TGTGCCAGCAGCCAAGCTAGCGGGAGCTCCTACGAGCAGTACTTC

J gene: TRBJ2-6
clone size: many
V gene: TRBV4-3
D gene: .
CDR3 protein: CASSPSSSSGANVLTF
CDR3 DNA: TGCGCCAGCAGCCCCTCTAGCAGCTCTGGGGCCAACGTCCTGACTTTC

J gene: TRBJ2-3
clone size: .
V gene: TRBV5-4
D gene: .
CDR3 protein: CASSLSLASHADTQYF
CDR3 DNA: TGTGCCAGCAGCCTGAGCCTAGCGTCCCATGCAGATACGCAGTATTTT

J gene: TRBJ2-7
clone size: .
V gene: TRBV5-1
D gene: TRBD1
CDR3 protein: CASSPPTGVYEQYF
CDR3 DNA: TGCGCCAGCAGCCCGCCGACAGGGGTCTACGAGCAGTACTTC

J gene: TRBJ2-5
clone size: once
V gene: TRBV5-1
D gene: .
CDR3 protein: CASSLALETQYF
CDR3 DNA: TGCGCCAGCAGCTTGGCTTTGGAGACCCAGTACTTC